Below, 14 T cell receptor beta chains from the same sample are listed, as sequenced in a study of blood T cell repertoires in COVID-19. Method: immunoSEQ multiplex PCR; TCRdb's copy keeps in-frame clones and lacks some. Of 180,000 or so clones in the sample, roughly 89% were seen once. Sequencing was carried out using PBMCs or T cells enriched from blood (not recorded which). These receptors came from a woman between 40 and 50 years old with acute COVID-19.

The chain links TRBV10-2 to TRBJ2-1; 11 nucleotides match TRBD2. Trimming removed 0 bases from V and 4 bases from J; junction bases left unmatched: 5. CDR3 length: 17 amino acids. CDR1 is WSHSY and CDR2 is SAAADI in the germline V gene. CDR3: CASSESRGTSGYNEQFF. The CDR3 bases are TGCGCCAGCAGTGAGTCGAGGGGGACTAGCGGTTACAATGAGCAGTTCTTC.

This clone was observed a handful of times. The chain couples TRBV7-8 to TRBJ1-5, with 11 bases lining up with TRBD1. The V segment lost 5 bases and the J segment 2 bases; nucleotides outside the gene matches: 11. The CDR3 covers 18 residues. The germline CDR1 and CDR2 sequences are SGHVS and FQNEAQ. CDR3 sequence: CASSPGQGANIGNQPQHF. CDR3 sequence (DNA): TGTGCCAGCAGCCCTGGACAGGGGGCGAATATCGGCAATCAGCCCCAGCATTTT.

This clone occurred once. This chain links TRBV28 with TRBJ1-6; no firm D call. This CDR3 is built from 19 residues. CDR1 is MDHEN and CDR2 is SYDVKM in the germline V gene. V was clipped by 4 bases and J by 1 base, with 20 bases between them. The CDR3 protein is CASSSHPQRPGSYNSPLHF. As DNA, the CDR3 is TGTGCCAGCAGTTCCCACCCCCAACGCCCAGGTTCCTATAATTCACCCCTCCACTTT.

A remark on this clone: Other DNA sequences within the sample encode an identical CDR3. The chain combines TRBV5-4 with TRBJ2-1, with D possibly matching TRBD2 (6 bases). Germline loops: CDR1 SGHNT, CDR2 YYREEE (reference sequence). This CDR3 region has 15 residues. Trimming stripped 4 bases from V and 0 bases from J, with 11 bases between. The CDR3 DNA follows: TGTGCCAGCAGCCTGCCCGGGAGCTCCTACAATGAGCAGTTCTTC. Translation gives CASSLPGSSYNEQFF.

CDR3 residues: CASSPGQGALEQYF. DNA of the CDR3: TGTGCCAGCTCTCCGGGACAGGGGGCCCTCGAGCAGTACTTC. The chain carries TRBV18 and TRBJ2-7; 12 positions match TRBD1. CDR1 KGHSH and CDR2 LQKENI come from the germline V gene. CDR3 size: 14 residues. J was trimmed by 6 bases and V by 6 bases; bases with no gene match: 6.

This CDR3 is CASSEHRQGNQPQHF. CDR3 DNA: TGTGCCAGCAGTGAACATAGGCAGGGCAATCAGCCCCAGCATTTT. The rearrangement joins TRBV2 to TRBJ1-5; no clear D gene. Germline V gene data show CDR1 as SNHLY and CDR2 as FYNNEI. Trimming cost V 2 bases and J 2 bases, with 10 bases left between them. The CDR3 has 15 amino acids.

The CDR3 spells CASSEGPSGVTDTQYF. As DNA, the CDR3 is TGTGCCAGCAGTGAGGGGCCTAGCGGGGTCACAGATACGCAGTATTTT. V usage is TRBV2 and J usage is TRBJ2-3, with 9 bases identical to TRBD2. Germline V gene data show CDR1 as SNHLY and CDR2 as FYNNEI. The CDR3 runs 16 residues. V trimming: 3 bases; J trimming: 2 bases; junction bases outside the gene matches: 6.

The chain joins TRBV4-3 to TRBJ2-1; 8 nucleotides align to TRBD2. J gave up 7 bases and V 1 base, and 6 bases lay outside the gene matches. Germline V gene lookup returns CDR1 LGHNA and CDR2 YSLEER. The CDR3 is made up of 15 amino acids. CDR3 bases: TGCGCCAGCAGCCAAGCGGGACTAGAAGAAAATGAGCAGTTCTTC. Encoded protein: CASSQAGLEENEQFF.

The genes are TRBV3-1 (or the pseudogene TRBV3-2) and TRBJ1-3, with D tentatively TRBD1 (6 bases). CDR3 length: 15 residues. With 1 base removed from V and 0 bases from J, the gap between germline ends came to 7 bases. CDR1 LGHDT and CDR2 YNNKEL come from the germline V gene (reference sequence). The CDR3: CASSQAGASGNTIYF. CDR3 nucleotide sequence: TGTGCCAGCAGCCAAGCAGGGGCCTCTGGAAACACCATATATTTT.

The CDR3 sequence is CASSLDRDLVPAFF. DNA of the CDR3: TGCGCCAGCAGCCTGGACAGGGACCTGGTACCAGCTTTCTTT. The chain carries TRBV4-1 and TRBJ1-1; 8 nucleotides line up with TRBD1. The CDR3 totals 14 residues. The germline V gene encodes CDR1 MGHRA and CDR2 YSYEKL. V was clipped by 4 bases and J by 10 bases; unmatched bases: 11.

The J gene is TRBJ2-2, the V gene TRBV6-5, with TRBD1 matching 9 bases. The length of the CDR3 is 13 residues. CDR1 is MNHEY and CDR2 is SVGAGI in the germline V gene. The J segment lost 4 bases and the V segment lost 7 bases, leaving 1 base of the junction unmatched. CDR3 coding DNA: TGTGCCAGCACGACAGGGGGCACCGGGGAGCTGTTTTTT. It specifies CASTTGGTGELFF.

The chain joins TRBV3-1 (or the pseudogene TRBV3-2) to TRBJ2-5; 9 bases align to TRBD2. The CDR3 spans 14 residues. V lost 4 bases to trimming and J lost 7 bases; unmatched junction nucleotides: 7. Germline V gene data show CDR1 as LGHDT and CDR2 as YNNKEL (reference sequence). The CDR3 coding sequence is TGTGCCAGCAGCCCCAGCGGGGGGAGCGGGACCCAGTACTTC. Amino acid sequence: CASSPSGGSGTQYF.

This chain links TRBV3-1 (or the pseudogene TRBV3-2) with TRBJ2-3; D is possibly TRBD2 (5 bases). Trimming pared 0 bases from V and 3 bases from J, leaving 13 bases between. The CDR3 is 16 residues long. Germline loops: CDR1 LGHDT, CDR2 YNNKEL (reference sequence). The DNA of the CDR3 is TGTGCCAGCAGCCAAGAACGGAGGCTCCGGACAGATACGCAGTATTTT. Its protein is CASSQERRLRTDTQYF.

The V and J genes are TRBV9 and TRBJ1-1; D is unclear. Deletions cut 3 bases from V and 7 bases from J, with 13 bases between. The germline V gene has CDR1 SGDLS and CDR2 YYNGEE. The CDR3 covers 13 residues. CDR3 sequence (DNA): TGTGCCAGCAGCGCGGGGAGTGGGCGTGAAGCTTTCTTT. Translated, it gives CASSAGSGREAFF.